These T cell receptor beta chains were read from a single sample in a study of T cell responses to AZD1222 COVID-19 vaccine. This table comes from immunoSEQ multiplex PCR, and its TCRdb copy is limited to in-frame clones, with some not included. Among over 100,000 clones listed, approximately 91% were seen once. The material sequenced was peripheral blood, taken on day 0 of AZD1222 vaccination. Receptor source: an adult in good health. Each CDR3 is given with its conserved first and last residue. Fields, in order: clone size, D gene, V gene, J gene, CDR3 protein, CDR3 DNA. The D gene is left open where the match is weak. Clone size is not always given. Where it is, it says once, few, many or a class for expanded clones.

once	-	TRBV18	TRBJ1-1	CASSPKGWELMNTEAFF	TGTGCCAGCTCCCCTAAGGGGTGGGAACTTATGAACACTGAAGCTTTCTTT
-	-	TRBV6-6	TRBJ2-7	CASSARDRLQYEQYF	TGTGCCAGCAGTGCCCGGGACCGGCTACAATACGAGCAGTACTTC
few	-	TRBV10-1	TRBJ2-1	CASSEGGPWNEQFF	TGCGCCAGCAGTGAGGGGGGGCCGTGGAATGAGCAGTTCTTC
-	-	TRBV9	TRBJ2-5	CASSAPLVGATKLQETQYF	TGTGCCAGCAGCGCCCCACTAGTGGGGGCAACTAAATTGCAAGAGACCCAGTACTTC
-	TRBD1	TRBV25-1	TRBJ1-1	CASSALAGQGQPNTEAFF	TGTGCCAGCAGTGCACTAGCGGGACAGGGCCAACCGAACACTGAAGCTTTCTTT
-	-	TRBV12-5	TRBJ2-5	CASGHSGSRETQYF	TGTGCTAGTGGTCATAGCGGCAGTCGAGAGACCCAGTACTTC
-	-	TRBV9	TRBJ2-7	CASSEDARPGYEQYF	TGTGCCAGCAGCGAGGACGCGCGGCCGGGCTACGAGCAGTACTTC
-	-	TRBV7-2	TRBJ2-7	CASSFTRGDSYEQYF	TGTGCCAGCAGCTTCACCAGGGGGGACTCCTACGAGCAGTACTTC
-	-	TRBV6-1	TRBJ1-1	CASSEGVQNTEAFF	TGTGCCAGCAGTGAAGGAGTCCAGAACACTGAAGCTTTCTTT
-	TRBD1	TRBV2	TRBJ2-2	CASMNRGGEIPGELFF	TGTGCCAGCATGAACCGAGGGGGCGAAATTCCCGGGGAGCTGTTTTTT
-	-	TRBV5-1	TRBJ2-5	CASSLGQAEETQYF	TGCGCCAGCAGCTTGGGACAGGCCGAAGAGACCCAGTACTTC
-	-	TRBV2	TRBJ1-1	CASRAGVGNTEAFF	TGTGCCAGCAGGGCGGGGGTCGGGAACACTGAAGCTTTCTTT
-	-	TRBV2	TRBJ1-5	CASSTGSGNQPQHF	TGTGCCAGCAGTACAGGGAGTGGCAATCAGCCCCAGCATTTT
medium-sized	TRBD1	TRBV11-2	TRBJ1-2	CASSPGQDYGYTF	TGTGCCAGCAGCCCCGGACAGGACTATGGCTACACCTTC
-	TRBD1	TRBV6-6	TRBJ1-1	CASSRRLAGGINTEAFF	TGTGCCAGCAGTCGCCGACTGGCAGGGGGAATTAACACTGAAGCTTTCTTT
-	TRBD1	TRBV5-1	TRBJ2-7	CASSSGQGLNEQYF	TGCGCCAGCAGCTCAGGACAGGGACTCAACGAGCAGTACTTC
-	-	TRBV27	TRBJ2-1	CASSESWAHEQFF	TGTGCCAGCAGTGAATCTTGGGCACATGAGCAGTTCTTC
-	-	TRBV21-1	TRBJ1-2	CARPRTAHGYTF	TGTGCCAGACCAAGGACAGCTCATGGCTACACCTTC